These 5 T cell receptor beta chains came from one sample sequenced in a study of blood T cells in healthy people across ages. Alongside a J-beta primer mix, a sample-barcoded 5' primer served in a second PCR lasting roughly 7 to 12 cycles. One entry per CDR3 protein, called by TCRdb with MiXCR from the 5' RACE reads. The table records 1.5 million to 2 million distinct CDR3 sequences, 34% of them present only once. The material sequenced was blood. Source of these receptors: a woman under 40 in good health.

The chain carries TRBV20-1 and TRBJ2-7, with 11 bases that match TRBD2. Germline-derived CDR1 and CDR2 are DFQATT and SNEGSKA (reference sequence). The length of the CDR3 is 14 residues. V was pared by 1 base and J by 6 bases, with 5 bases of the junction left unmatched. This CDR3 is CSARVSGRGGEQYF. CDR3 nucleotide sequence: TGCAGTGCTAGAGTTAGCGGGAGGGGAGGCGAGCAGTACTTC.

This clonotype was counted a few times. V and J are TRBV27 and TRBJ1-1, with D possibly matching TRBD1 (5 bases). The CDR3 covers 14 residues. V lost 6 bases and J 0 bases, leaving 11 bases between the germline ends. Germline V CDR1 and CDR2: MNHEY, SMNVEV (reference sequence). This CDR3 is CASREDTLNTEAFF. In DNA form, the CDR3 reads TGTGCCAGCAGGGAGGACACACTGAACACTGAAGCTTTCTTT.

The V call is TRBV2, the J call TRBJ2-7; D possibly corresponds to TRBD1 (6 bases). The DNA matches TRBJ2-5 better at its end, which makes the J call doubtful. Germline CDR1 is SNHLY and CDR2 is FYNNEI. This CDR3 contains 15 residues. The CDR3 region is CAITHVRDKRETQYF. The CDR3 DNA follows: TGTGCCATCACCCACGTCCGGGACAAGCGAGAGACCCAGTACTTC.

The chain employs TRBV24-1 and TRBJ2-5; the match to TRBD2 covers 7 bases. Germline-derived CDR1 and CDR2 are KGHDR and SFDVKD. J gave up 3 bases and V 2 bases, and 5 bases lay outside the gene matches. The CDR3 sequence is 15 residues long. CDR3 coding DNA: TGTGCCACCAGTGATTCTGGGGAGGGAAAAGAGACCCAGTACTTC. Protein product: CATSDSGEGKETQYF.

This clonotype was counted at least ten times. CDR3 loop: CASSQDKSTNYGYTF. The CDR3 nucleotides are TGCGCCAGCAGCCAAGATAAATCCACTAACTATGGCTACACCTTC. The rearrangement uses TRBV4-1 and TRBJ1-2; D is unresolved. V gave up 0 bases and J gave up 0 bases, with 8 bases separating them. This CDR3 contains 15 residues. CDR1 and CDR2 (germline): MGHRA, YSYEKL.